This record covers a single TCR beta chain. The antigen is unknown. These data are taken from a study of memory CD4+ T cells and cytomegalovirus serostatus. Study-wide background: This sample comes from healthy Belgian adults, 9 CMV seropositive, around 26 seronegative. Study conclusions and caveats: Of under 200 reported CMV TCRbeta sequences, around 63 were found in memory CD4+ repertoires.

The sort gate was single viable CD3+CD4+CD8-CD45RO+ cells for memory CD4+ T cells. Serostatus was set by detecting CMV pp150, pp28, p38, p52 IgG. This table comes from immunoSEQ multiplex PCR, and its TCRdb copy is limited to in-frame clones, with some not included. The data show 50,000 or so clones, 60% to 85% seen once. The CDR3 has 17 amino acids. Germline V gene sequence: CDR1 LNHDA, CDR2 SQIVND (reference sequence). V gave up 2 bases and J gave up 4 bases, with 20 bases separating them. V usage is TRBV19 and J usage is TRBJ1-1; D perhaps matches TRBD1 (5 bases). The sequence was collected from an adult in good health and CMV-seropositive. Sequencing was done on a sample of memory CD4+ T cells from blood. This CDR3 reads CASSIRQNQISGTEAFF. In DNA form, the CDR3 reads TGTGCCAGTAGTATAAGACAGAACCAAATTTCGGGCACTGAAGCTTTCTTT.